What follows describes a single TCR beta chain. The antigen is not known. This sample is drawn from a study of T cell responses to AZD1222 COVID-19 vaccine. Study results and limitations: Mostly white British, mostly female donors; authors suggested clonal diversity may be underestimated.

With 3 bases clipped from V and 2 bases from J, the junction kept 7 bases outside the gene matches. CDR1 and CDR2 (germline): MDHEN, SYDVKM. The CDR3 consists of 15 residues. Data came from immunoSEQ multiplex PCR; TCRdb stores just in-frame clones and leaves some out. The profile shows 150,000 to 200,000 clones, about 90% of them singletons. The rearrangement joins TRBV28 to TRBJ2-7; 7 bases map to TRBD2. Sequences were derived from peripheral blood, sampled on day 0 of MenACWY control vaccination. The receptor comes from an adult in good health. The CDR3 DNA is TGTGCCAGCAGTTTCGCGGGAGCCTTCCCCTACGAGCAGTACTTC. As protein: CASSFAGAFPYEQYF. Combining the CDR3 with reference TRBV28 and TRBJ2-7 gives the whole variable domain DVKVTQSSRYLVKRTGEKVFLECVQDMDHENMFWYRQDPGLGLRLIYFSYDVKMKEKGDIPEGYSVSREKKERFSLILESASTNQTSMYLCASSFAGAFPYEQYFGPGTRLTVT.